Presented here are 21 T cell receptor beta chains from one specimen sequenced in a study of blood T cell repertoires in COVID-19. TCRdb keeps only in-frame clones here, not all; method: immunoSEQ multiplex PCR. This repertoire shows around 300,000 clones, about nine tenths found once; its top ten account for less than 0.95%. Sequencing was done on a sample of peripheral blood. The receptors derive from a woman aged 40 to 50 who had recovered from COVID-19.

This clone was detected only once. The J gene is TRBJ2-3, the V gene TRBV30, with TRBD2 matching 7 bases. Germline values: CDR1 GTSNPN, CDR2 SVGIG (reference sequence). Trimming removed 2 bases from V and 4 bases from J; junction bases left unmatched: 9. CDR3 length equals 15 residues. The CDR3: CAWSRGEGQSDTQYF. CDR3 DNA sequence: TGTGCCTGGAGTCGGGGGGAGGGCCAATCAGATACGCAGTATTTT.

The chain couples TRBV12-2 to TRBJ1-2. TRBV12-2 is listed as a pseudogene. The CDR3 covers 13 residues. CDR3 sequence: CASRPGRVVGYTF. In DNA, the CDR3 is TGTGCAAGTCGCCCGGGGAGGGTGGTTGGCTACACCTTC.

The rearrangement uses TRBV7-9 and TRBJ2-7, with D possibly being TRBD1 (5 bases). The V gene's germline CDR1 is SEHNR and CDR2 FQNEAQ (reference sequence). The CDR3 covers 11 residues. CDR3 sequence (DNA): TGTGCGAGTTCAGGGTACTACGAGCAGTACTTC. Amino acids: CASSGYYEQYF.

This chain joins TRBV11-1 and TRBJ2-5; D gene unclear. Between the trimmed V and J ends, which lost 5 bases and 4 bases, there was a span of 14 bases. From germline, CDR1 is SGHAT and CDR2 FQDESV (reference sequence). The CDR3 has 14 amino acids. The CDR3 DNA reads as TGTGCCAGCAGCCGCCCAGTTTCGGGAGAGACCCAGTACTTC. Protein: CASSRPVSGETQYF.

This clone showed up just once. This chain joins TRBV6-1 and TRBJ2-7, with 11 bases aligning to TRBD2. The V gene end was trimmed by 1 base and the J gene end by 4 bases; junction bases not matched to a gene: 12. Germline CDR1 MNHNS, CDR2 SASEGT. CDR3 length: 18 amino acids. CDR3 DNA sequence: TGTGCCAGCAGTGAAGGCCCCCTAGCGGGAGGAATCGGGTACGAGCAGTACTTC. Amino acids: CASSEGPLAGGIGYEQYF.

The V call is TRBV11-2, the J call TRBJ2-7, with 8 bases fitting TRBD2. Trimming took 4 bases from V and 3 from J; bases not matched to a gene: 5. The V gene's germline CDR1 is SGHAT and CDR2 FQNNGV. The CDR3 runs to 14 residues. DNA for the CDR3: TGTGCCAGCAGCTGGGGACTAGTTTTCTACGAGCAGTACTTC. Translation gives CASSWGLVFYEQYF.

CDR3 nucleotides: TGCGCCAGCAGCCCGGGGCTAGCGGACTCCTACGAGCAGTACTTC. This codes for CASSPGLADSYEQYF. V and J are TRBV5-1 and TRBJ2-7; 7 nucleotides line up with TRBD2. The germline V gene has CDR1 SGHRS and CDR2 YFSETQ. The V gene end was trimmed by 4 bases and the J gene end by 0 bases; junction bases not matched to a gene: 7. This CDR3 spans 15 amino acids.

V is TRBV29-1 and J is TRBJ2-2; 11 nucleotides align to TRBD2. CDR3 length: 14 amino acids. The J segment lost 2 bases and the V segment lost 4 bases, leaving 0 bases of the junction unmatched. In germline, CDR1 is SQVTM, CDR2 ANQGSEA. This CDR3 reads CSVGLAGNTGELFF. CDR3 nucleotide sequence: TGCAGCGTTGGACTAGCGGGAAACACCGGGGAGCTGTTTTTT.

This clone was seen a single time. This CDR3 reads CAGKLAGGPRQFF. DNA of the CDR3: TGTGCCGGGAAACTAGCGGGAGGGCCAAGGCAGTTCTTC. V and J are TRBV30 and TRBJ2-1, with 13 bases aligning to TRBD2. The CDR3 has 13 amino acids. Germline CDR1 and CDR2: GTSNPN and SVGIG (reference sequence). Losses at the gene ends were 8 bases for V and 12 bases for J; bases not matched to a gene: 10. Full variable domain (rest looked up from reference TRBV30 and TRBJ2-1): SQTIHQWPATLVQPVGSPLSLECTVEGTSNPNLYWYRQAAGRGLQLLFYSVGIGQISSEVPQNLSASRPQDRQFILSSKKLLLSDSGFYLCAGKLAGGPRQFFGPGTRLTVL.

The rearrangement joins TRBV27 to TRBJ2-1; 14 nucleotides align to TRBD2. This CDR3 has 17 residues. Per the germline V gene, CDR1 is MNHEY and CDR2 is SMNVEV (reference sequence). The V gene end was trimmed by 6 bases and the J gene end by 10 bases; junction bases not matched to a gene: 14. The CDR3 here is CASSPPRLAGGGVEQFF. The CDR3 DNA follows: TGTGCCAGCAGCCCTCCACGACTAGCGGGAGGGGGGGTGGAGCAGTTCTTC.

The chain recombines TRBV5-1 with TRBJ2-1, with 8 bases lining up with TRBD2. The V segment lost 2 bases and the J segment 7 bases; nucleotides outside the gene matches: 8. The CDR3 consists of 15 residues. Germline V gives CDR1 SGHRS, CDR2 YFSETQ. CDR3 residues: CASSLNGRAENEQFF. CDR3 DNA sequence: TGCGCCAGCAGCTTAAACGGGAGGGCCGAAAATGAGCAGTTCTTC.

The chain recombines TRBV19 with TRBJ2-1, with TRBD2 matching 13 bases. V lost 5 bases to trimming and J lost 1 base; unmatched junction nucleotides: 11. Per germline, CDR1 LNHDA and CDR2 SQIVND (reference sequence). CDR3 size: 19 residues. CDR3 in DNA: TGTGCCAGTAGTCTCAGGACTAGCGGGAGTGTAGGGTCCTACAATGAGCAGTTCTTC. Protein: CASSLRTSGSVGSYNEQFF.

The genes are TRBV27 and TRBJ2-3; 7 bases agree with TRBD2. This CDR3 region has 14 residues. Germline V gene sequence: CDR1 MNHEY, CDR2 SMNVEV (reference sequence). The J segment lost 5 bases and the V segment lost 5 bases, leaving 7 bases of the junction unmatched. This chain's CDR3 is CASSPRLAGDTQYF. CDR3 in DNA: TGTGCCAGCAGTCCCCGACTAGCTGGAGATACGCAGTATTTT.

The chain uses TRBV19 and TRBJ1-5; 9 bases fit TRBD1. This CDR3 contains 15 residues. Trimming cost V 4 bases and J 0 bases; bases outside gene matches: 1. CDR1 LNHDA and CDR2 SQIVND come from the germline V gene (reference sequence). The CDR3 region is CASSTTGGSNQPQHF. CDR3 nucleotides: TGTGCCAGTAGTACGACAGGGGGTAGCAATCAGCCCCAGCATTTT.

This rearrangement joins TRBV29-1 to TRBJ2-2; D is possibly TRBD2 (5 bases). The germline CDR1 and CDR2 sequences are SQVTM and ANQGSEA. Trimming pared 5 bases from V and 5 bases from J, leaving 15 bases between. The CDR3 contains 14 residues. The CDR3 coding sequence is TGCAGCGTTCATCTAAGAGGACTTACCGGGGAGCTGTTTTTT. It codes for CSVHLRGLTGELFF.

The gene calls are TRBV4-1 and TRBJ2-7; 10 positions match TRBD2. Germline V lookup: CDR1 MGHRA, CDR2 YSYEKL. The V gene end was trimmed by 0 bases and the J gene end by 3 bases; junction bases not matched to a gene: 2. CDR3 size: 15 residues. The CDR3, as DNA: TGCGCCAGCAGCCAAGATCGGACTAGCGGCTACGAGCAGTACTTC. Protein sequence: CASSQDRTSGYEQYF.

The rearrangement links TRBV5-4 to TRBJ2-1, with TRBD1 matching over 9 bases. The CDR3 spans 15 residues. Looked up from germline, CDR1 is SGHNT and CDR2 is YYREEE (reference sequence). After removal of 4 bases from V and 3 bases from J, the junction contained 5 bases not matched to a gene. CDR3 loop: CASSIRQGGYNEQFF. CDR3 coding DNA: TGTGCCAGCAGCATAAGACAGGGGGGCTACAATGAGCAGTTCTTC.

The chain employs TRBV2 and TRBJ1-5; TRBD1 agrees at 8 bases. CDR3 length: 15 residues. V gave up 4 bases and J gave up 5 bases; unmatched junction bases: 7. Germline loops: CDR1 SNHLY, CDR2 FYNNEI. CDR3 nucleotides: TGTGCCAGCAGTGGCGGACAGGGTTTTGATCAGCCCCAGCATTTT. Translated, it gives CASSGGQGFDQPQHF.

This clone appeared once. The V call is TRBV7-3, the J call TRBJ1-1; the D gene is possibly TRBD1 (6 bases). V shed 5 bases and J shed 0 bases, with 10 bases lying between them. This CDR3 is built from 14 residues. CDR1 is SGHTA, CDR2 FQGTGA, per germline. This CDR3 reads CASSAGALNTEAFF. CDR3 DNA: TGTGCCAGCAGCGCGGGGGCCTTGAACACTGAAGCTTTCTTT.

The chain links TRBV4-1 to TRBJ1-2; TRBD1 matches at 10 bases. Germline CDR1 and CDR2: MGHRA and YSYEKL. This CDR3 has 15 amino acids. V shed 5 bases and J 6 bases; nucleotides not matched to a gene: 9. The CDR3 sequence: CASSGEGGQGNGYTF. In nucleotides, the CDR3 is TGCGCCAGCAGCGGAGAAGGGGGACAGGGGAATGGCTACACCTTC.

The chain employs TRBV28 and TRBJ2-2; TRBD1 aligns across 9 bases. This CDR3 is 17 amino acids long. The V gene's germline CDR1 is MDHEN and CDR2 SYDVKM. J gave up 3 bases and V 4 bases, and 9 bases lay outside the gene matches. The CDR3 reads CASSSKPGQGDTGELFF. The DNA of the CDR3 is TGTGCCAGCAGTTCAAAACCGGGACAGGGAGACACCGGGGAGCTGTTTTTT.